The 18 T cell receptor beta chains reported below all come from one sample, sequenced in a study of T cells in Graves' hyperthyroidism and ophthalmopathy. TCR beta CDR3 regions were amplified from RNA transcripts. Using the HTBI primer set, a first-round RT-PCR was run on the TCR CDR3. TCRdb passed the multiplex PCR reads through MiXCR, listing each CDR3 protein once. The table records under 300,000 distinct CDR3 sequences, more than 12% of them present only once. Sequenced sample: blood. The receptors originated from a woman aged 40 to 50 with Graves' hyperthyroidism that later progressed to Graves' ophthalmopathy.

This clonotype was observed many times. CDR3 bases: TGTGCCATCAGTGAGTTACAGGGCGGTGGCTACACCTTC. It translates to CAISELQGGGYTF. The J gene is TRBJ1-2, the V gene TRBV10-3, with D maybe TRBD1 (6 bases). Trimming removed 1 base at V and 7 bases at J, with 10 bases between. Germline CDR1 reads ENHRY; CDR2 reads SYGVKD. This CDR3 is 13 amino acids long.

This clonotype showed up many times. The gene calls are TRBV2 and TRBJ2-7; 12 positions agree with TRBD1. The CDR3 spans 17 residues. The V gene end was trimmed by 6 bases and the J gene end by 5 bases; junction bases not matched to a gene: 14. CDR1 SNHLY and CDR2 FYNNEI come from the germline V gene. The CDR3 sequence: CASSVPIGTGGFHEQYF. CDR3 sequence (DNA): TGTGCCAGCAGCGTACCAATCGGGACAGGGGGCTTTCACGAGCAGTACTTC.

This clonotype was detected many times. The chain uses TRBV28 and TRBJ2-3, with D unclear. Per germline, CDR1 MDHEN and CDR2 SYDVKM. The CDR3 is made up of 12 amino acids. V was cut by 7 bases and J by 8 bases, with 13 bases left in between. The CDR3 nucleotides read TGTGCCAGCATCGCTTCGGGTGGTACGCAGTATTTT. Protein sequence: CASIASGGTQYF.

This clonotype was found many times. The rearrangement joins TRBV10-3 to TRBJ2-1; TRBD2 matches at 10 bases. Trimming at V came to 5 bases and at J to 6 bases, leaving 7 bases not matched to a gene. The CDR3 contains 15 residues. The germline CDR1 and CDR2 sequences are ENHRY and SYGVKD. CDR3 amino acids: CAISRAGGSSNEQFF. The DNA of the CDR3 is TGTGCCATCAGTAGAGCGGGAGGGTCTTCCAATGAGCAGTTCTTC.

In its sample, this clonotype was seen many times. The chain couples TRBV18 to TRBJ1-2; 8 positions match TRBD1. This CDR3 is built from 14 residues. V lost 6 bases, J lost 7 bases, and 10 bases stayed unmatched. Germline V CDR1 and CDR2: KGHSH, LQKENI. The CDR3 loop reads CASSPTGEEFGYTF. Written as DNA, the CDR3 is TGTGCCAGCTCCCCGACAGGGGAGGAATTTGGCTACACCTTC.

This clonotype has more than one count but fewer than ten. This rearrangement joins TRBV29-1 to TRBJ2-7; 12 bases map to TRBD2. CDR1 and CDR2 (germline): SQVTM, ANQGSEA. The CDR3 extends over 17 amino acids. V was clipped by 0 bases and J by 3 bases; unmatched bases: 9. CDR3 sequence: CSVEEGRLAGGHYEQYF. For the CDR3, the DNA is TGCAGCGTTGAAGAAGGTCGGCTAGCGGGAGGGCACTACGAGCAGTACTTC.

The rearrangement uses TRBV5-1 and TRBJ2-2; D uncertain. This CDR3 has 19 residues. V dropped 4 bases and J dropped 0 bases, with 22 bases sitting between them. Per the germline V gene, CDR1 is SGHRS and CDR2 is YFSETQ. The CDR3 reads CASSDGFLRDTANTGELFF. CDR3 sequence (DNA): TGCGCCAGCAGCGACGGTTTTCTTAGGGATACCGCGAACACCGGGGAGCTGTTTTTT.

This clonotype was counted at least ten times. The V call is TRBV6-1, the J call TRBJ2-4; weak D call: TRBD1 (6 bases). Trimming stripped 6 bases from V and 2 bases from J, with 17 bases between. Germline values: CDR1 MNHNS, CDR2 SASEGT. The CDR3 extends over 16 amino acids. CDR3 loop: CASRGLQGRTKNIQYF. The CDR3 nucleotides are TGTGCCAGCAGAGGGCTCCAGGGGCGGACCAAAAACATTCAGTACTTC.

This clonotype was seen repeatedly, ten times or more. The chain uses TRBV7-9 and TRBJ2-1; D uncertain. CDR1 and CDR2 from the germline V gene are SEHNR and FQNEAQ (reference sequence). Trimming removed 0 bases at V and 7 bases at J, with 10 bases between. The CDR3 extends over 14 amino acids. CDR3 DNA sequence: TGTGCCAGCAGCTTAGCGTATGGGATAAATGAGCAGTTCTTC. This sequence encodes CASSLAYGINEQFF.

This clonotype was detected ten times or more. The chain is built from TRBV6-1 and TRBJ1-2; D not certain. The V and J ends lost 6 bases and 2 bases respectively, with 13 bases between them. The germline V gene encodes CDR1 MNHNS and CDR2 SASEGT. The CDR3 totals 14 residues. In DNA, the CDR3 is TGTGCCAGCAGCCTGGGCCGAAAGAACTATGGCTACACCTTC. It yields the protein CASSLGRKNYGYTF.

The gene calls are TRBV14 and TRBJ2-7, with D unresolved. CDR1 is SGHDN, CDR2 FVKESK, per germline. The ends were cut back, 5 bases at V and 2 bases at J, with 16 bases in the middle. The CDR3 contains 15 residues. The CDR3 DNA reads TGTGCCAGCAGCGGAAACCTAAGCTTACCCTACGAGCAGTACTTC. The encoded protein is CASSGNLSLPYEQYF.

The table lists this clonotype with a few counts. The chain links TRBV19 to TRBJ2-1; 9 bases fit TRBD1. This CDR3 has 16 amino acids. Germline lookup yields CDR1 LNHDA and CDR2 SQIVND (reference sequence). Germline trimming cut 7 bases from V and 3 bases from J; bases unmatched to any gene: 10. The CDR3 region is CASTKTGTGYYNEQFF. The CDR3, as DNA: TGTGCCAGTACCAAAACGGGGACAGGGTACTACAATGAGCAGTTCTTC.

This clonotype was picked up many times. The V call is TRBV5-1, the J call TRBJ2-5; 8 bases align to TRBD1. Trimming took 2 bases from V and 5 from J; bases not matched to a gene: 5. The CDR3 length is 14 residues. The germline V gene encodes CDR1 SGHRS and CDR2 YFSETQ. In nucleotides, the CDR3 is TGCGCCAGCAGCTTCCTCCAGGGGGCCGAGACCCAGTACTTC. It codes for CASSFLQGAETQYF. Looking up the rest from reference TRBV5-1 and TRBJ2-5 gives the full variable domain: KAGVTQTPRYLIKTRGQQVTLSCSPISGHRSVSWYQQTPGQGLQFLFEYFSETQRNKGNFPGRFSGRQFSNSRSEMNVSTLELGDSALYLCASSFLQGAETQYFGPGTRLLVL.

The rearrangement links TRBV6-2 or TRBV6-3 to TRBJ2-1; the D gene is possibly TRBD2 (5 bases). The germline CDR1 and CDR2 sequences are MNHEY and SVGEGT. This CDR3 comprises 15 residues. Between the trimmed V and J ends, which lost 5 bases and 7 bases, there was a span of 18 bases. The CDR3 loop reads CASSTSTRGWNEQFF. CDR3 bases: TGTGCCAGCAGTACATCTACCAGAGGGTGGAATGAGCAGTTCTTC.

This sequence joins TRBV20-1 and TRBJ2-7, with D hard to call. In germline, CDR1 is DFQATT, CDR2 SNEGSKA (reference sequence). CDR3 size: 13 residues. Deletions cut 7 bases from V and 2 bases from J, with 15 bases between. CDR3 coding DNA: TGCAGTGTTAGTTGGACGGATACCTACGAGCAGTACTTC. Amino acids: CSVSWTDTYEQYF.

This clonotype was observed at least ten times. V and J are TRBV30 and TRBJ2-2; D call uncertain. Trimming took 4 bases from V and 2 from J, leaving 11 bases between them. This CDR3 is 14 amino acids long. The V gene's germline CDR1 is GTSNPN and CDR2 SVGIG (reference sequence). CDR3 sequence (DNA): TGTGCCTGGAAACCAAACAGAAACACCGGGGAGCTGTTTTTT. It yields the protein CAWKPNRNTGELFF.

The V gene is TRBV27, the J gene TRBJ2-3; no clear D. V was pared by 5 bases and J by 5 bases, with 14 bases between. This CDR3 contains 14 residues. Germline V gene data show CDR1 as MNHEY and CDR2 as SMNVEV (reference sequence). The CDR3 DNA is TGTGCCAGCAGTCTGACACGGGTAGGAGATACGCAGTATTTT. It specifies CASSLTRVGDTQYF.

This clonotype has ten or more counts. J is TRBJ2-3 and V is TRBV3-1; D is perhaps TRBD2 (6 bases). V shed 4 bases and J shed 4 bases, with 12 bases lying between them. The germline V gene encodes CDR1 LGHDT and CDR2 YNNKEL (reference sequence). The CDR3 has 14 residues. The CDR3 bases are TGTGCCAGCAGCCCGAGCGGGTCTGCAGATACGCAGTATTTT. This translates into CASSPSGSADTQYF.